The rows below give T cell receptor beta chains drawn from one sample of a study of identical twins. A single record per CDR3 protein comes from TCRdb applying MiXCR to the 5' RACE reads. The table shows hundreds of thousands of distinct CDR3 sequences, with roughly 7.2% occurring only once. The sample was also reused in another study, on yellow fever vaccine responses in identical twins.

The specimen was PBMCs. These receptors originate from a woman aged 18-29 years in good health. CDR3s include the opening cysteine and the closing phenylalanine or tryptophan. A D gene is named only where the DNA matches it firmly. The size field is filled for only some rows; it gives once, few, many or a size class.

cdr3_nt cdr3_aa v_call clone_size d_call j_call
TGTGCCAGCAGCAAAGACAGAGCATCGAACACCGGGGAGCTGTTTTTT CASSKDRASNTGELFF TRBV21-1 - - TRBJ2-2
TGCAGTGCTAGTCTGCCAGGGGTTGACACTGAAGCTTTCTTT CSASLPGVDTEAFF TRBV20-1 few - TRBJ1-1
TGTGCCAGCAGCTCCGCTAACGAGCAGTACTTC CASSSANEQYF TRBV7-9 many - TRBJ2-7
TGTGCCATCAGTGAGTCGGAAGTCCGGGGCAATCAGCCCCAGCATTTT CAISESEVRGNQPQHF TRBV10-3 - - TRBJ1-5
TGCAGCGTTGGTGCCCCCAGGGTGAACACTGAAGCTTTCTTT CSVGAPRVNTEAFF TRBV29-1 many - TRBJ1-1
TGTGCCAGCCTACCGGGACAGGGGGCCGGGGAGCTGTTTTTT CASLPGQGAGELFF TRBV6-1 - TRBD1 TRBJ2-2
TGTGCCAGCAGGCAGACTAGCGGGGGGTACACAGATACGCAGTATTTT CASRQTSGGYTDTQYF TRBV7-8 many TRBD2 TRBJ2-3
TGCGCCAGCAGCGCCGACAGGGTCACTAATGAAAAACTGTTTTTT CASSADRVTNEKLFF TRBV5-1 few TRBD1 TRBJ1-4
TGTGCCAGCAGTCTACGTGGGGGGGCTCATGGCTACACCTTC CASSLRGGAHGYTF TRBV28 few - TRBJ1-2
TGTGCCAGCAGCCAAGATAGGTCCCTGACTAGCGGGGGGGCTAATGAGCAGTTCTTC CASSQDRSLTSGGANEQFF TRBV3-1 many TRBD2 TRBJ2-1
TGTGCCAGCACCGGGACAGCTCACTCTGGGGCCAACGTCCTGACTTTC CASTGTAHSGANVLTF TRBV7-8 - TRBD1 TRBJ2-6
TGTGCCAGCACTCGATTGGGGGTGCAGTTCGATCAGCCCCAGCATTTT CASTRLGVQFDQPQHF TRBV28 many - TRBJ1-5
TGTGCCAGCAGTGGAGGTTCGTTGGCAGCAAATGGCTACACCTTC CASSGGSLAANGYTF TRBV2 - - TRBJ1-2
TGTGCCAGCAGTTCGGGACTAGCCGGAGCCTACGAGCAGTACTTC CASSSGLAGAYEQYF TRBV12-3/TRBV12-4 many TRBD2 TRBJ2-7
TGCAGTGCCCAAACACAACAGGGGGTAGAGACCGGGGAGCTGTTTTTT CSAQTQQGVETGELFF TRBV20-1 - TRBD1 TRBJ2-2
TGTGCCAGCAGTCCAATATCCCCGGAAAAACTGTTTTTT CASSPISPEKLFF TRBV7-9 few - TRBJ1-4
TGTGCCAGCAGTTTAAGTCGTGAAAGTAACTCTGGGGCCAACGTCCTGACTTTC CASSLSRESNSGANVLTF TRBV28 - - TRBJ2-6